The 11 T cell receptor beta chains below were found in one sample sequenced in a study of T-cell reconstitution after alpha-beta-depleted transplantation in children. Preparation of the TCRbeta library was carried out with unique molecular identifiers. TCRdb analysed the PCR reads with MiXCR anew, one entry per CDR3 protein. The sample contains about 72,000 distinct CDR3 sequences, more than 5.5% of which appear only once. The sample was PBMCs from the stem cell graft donor, taken from the stem cell graft. The receptors stem from a human donor who donated a stem cell graft to a child with acute lymphoblastic leukemia.

This clonotype was seen at least ten times. The genes are TRBV20-1 and TRBJ1-2; the match to TRBD1 covers 12 bases. Per the germline V gene, CDR1 is DFQATT and CDR2 is SNEGSKA (reference sequence). Losses at the gene ends were 7 bases for V and 8 bases for J; bases not matched to a gene: 5. The CDR3 is 12 amino acids. CDR3 in DNA: TGCAGTGGGGACAGGGGGCCAGGCGGCTACACCTTC. As protein: CSGDRGPGGYTF.

The genes are TRBV27 and TRBJ2-5; 9 bases map to TRBD2. Germline V gives CDR1 MNHEY, CDR2 SMNVEV (reference sequence). The J segment lost 7 bases and the V segment lost 5 bases, leaving 11 bases of the junction unmatched. This CDR3 has 15 amino acids. The CDR3 DNA is TGTGCCAGCAGTCTCTTACCGGGACTAGCAGTGACCCAGTACTTC. This gives the protein CASSLLPGLAVTQYF.

This clonotype was seen ten or more times. The chain has TRBV12-3 or TRBV12-4 and TRBJ1-5; D remains ambiguous. The germline V and J ends were trimmed by 2 bases and 6 bases, with 8 bases remaining between them. The CDR3 runs to 13 residues. The DNA of the CDR3 is TGTGCCAGCAGTTTAAGAGTGGGTCAGCCCCAGCATTTT. Translation: CASSLRVGQPQHF.

The chain employs TRBV11-1 and TRBJ2-1, with TRBD2 matching over 8 bases. This CDR3 has 15 residues. The germline V gene encodes CDR1 SGHAT and CDR2 FQDESV (reference sequence). V gave up 5 bases and J gave up 15 bases; unmatched junction bases: 18. Here the CDR3 reads CASSTPAQERENRFF. The CDR3 DNA reads as TGTGCCAGCAGCACACCCGCCCAGGAGCGGGAGAATCGGTTCTTC.

The chain combines TRBV12-3 or TRBV12-4 with TRBJ2-4, with TRBD1 matching 9 bases. This CDR3 comprises 16 residues. After removal of 6 bases from V and 0 bases from J, the junction contained 6 bases not matched to a gene. The CDR3 sequence: CASRQDRGIAKNIQYF. The CDR3 nucleotides read TGTGCCAGCAGACAAGACAGGGGGATAGCCAAAAACATTCAGTACTTC.

The chain recombines TRBV10-2 with TRBJ1-4, with a tentative D call TRBD1 (6 bases). Germline V gene data show CDR1 as WSHSY and CDR2 as SAAADI. The ends were cut back, 9 bases at V and 7 bases at J, with 15 bases in the middle. The CDR3 covers 13 residues. The CDR3: CASQGTNPEKLFF. Here the CDR3 DNA reads TGCGCCAGTCAGGGGACGAATCCTGAAAAACTGTTTTTT.

This clonotype has a count of ten or more. The chain joins TRBV12-3 or TRBV12-4 to TRBJ2-3; D is ambiguous. V was cut by 3 bases and J by 3 bases, with 16 bases left in between. There are 16 residues in the CDR3. In DNA, the CDR3 is TGTGCCAGCAGTTTGAACGGTGGCGAGCTAACAGATACGCAGTATTTT. Translation: CASSLNGGELTDTQYF.

This clonotype came up many times. V usage is TRBV13 and J usage is TRBJ1-2, with D perhaps TRBD1 (5 bases). This CDR3 contains 10 residues. CDR1 is PRHDT and CDR2 is FYEKMQ in the germline V gene (reference sequence). Trimming stripped 8 bases from V and 13 bases from J, with 14 bases between. CDR3 nucleotide sequence: TGTGCCAGCGGGGGGGAGGCAGGCACCTTC. It encodes CASGGEAGTF.

This clonotype was counted many times. V usage is TRBV7-9 and J usage is TRBJ1-1, with D possibly matching TRBD1 (5 bases). Germline CDR1 and CDR2: SEHNR and FQNEAQ (reference sequence). The V end was cut by 3 bases, the J end by 1 base, with 12 bases between. The CDR3 runs 15 residues. The CDR3 loop is CASSFGGSGNTEAFF. The CDR3 DNA follows: TGTGCCAGCAGCTTCGGGGGGTCCGGGAACACTGAAGCTTTCTTT. The whole variable domain, remainder taken from reference TRBV7-9 and TRBJ1-1, is DTGVSQNPRHKITKRGQNVTFRCDPISEHNRLYWYRQTLGQGPEFLTYFQNEAQLEKSRLLSDRFSAERPKGSFSTLEIQRTEQGDSAMYLCASSFGGSGNTEAFFGQGTRLTVV.

This clonotype was counted ten times or more. The rearrangement uses TRBV7-8 and TRBJ1-2; D is undetermined. Looked up from germline, CDR1 is SGHVS and CDR2 is FQNEAQ. The germline V and J ends were trimmed by 1 base and 7 bases, with 7 bases remaining between them. The CDR3 consists of 12 residues. The CDR3 region is CASSLGGVGYTF. The CDR3 nucleotides read TGTGCCAGCAGCTTAGGCGGGGTTGGCTACACCTTC.

The V call is TRBV5-1, the J call TRBJ2-1, with 8 bases matching TRBD2. This CDR3 has 15 amino acids. The ends lost 1 base at V and 4 bases at J; junction bases unmatched: 4. Germline loops: CDR1 SGHRS, CDR2 YFSETQ. CDR3 sequence reads: CASSLLTGGYNEQFF. The CDR3, as DNA: TGCGCCAGCAGCTTGTTGACGGGAGGGTACAATGAGCAGTTCTTC.